These 15 T cell receptor beta chains originate from one sample sequenced in a study of shared clonotypes between healthy human individuals. Produced via immunoSEQ multiplex PCR; TCRdb's table is partial and in-frame only. The sample has millions of clones; approximately 95% are singletons. The sequenced sample was naive CD4+ T cells from PBMCs. Specified subset: CD45RA+ positively selected. The receptors come from a man aged 18-30 years in good health. Some clones in this sample may be carry-over from other donors' samples.

The gene calls are TRBV11-2 and TRBJ2-4; no firm D call. Per germline, CDR1 SGHAT and CDR2 FQNNGV. The CDR3 extends over 14 amino acids. Trimming took off 7 bases at V and 1 base at J, with 11 bases between the two ends. DNA of the CDR3: TGTGCCAGCACCGTTCGGGCGGCCAAAAACATTCAGTACTTC. Protein: CASTVRAAKNIQYF.

This rearrangement joins TRBV6-1 to TRBJ1-2, with a weak D call TRBD1 (5 bases). V dropped 1 base and J dropped 7 bases, with 10 bases sitting between them. The CDR3 runs 13 residues. Germline CDR1 reads MNHNS; CDR2 reads SASEGT. CDR3 nucleotide sequence: TGTGCCAGCAGTGAAGAAGAAGGGGTTGGCTACACCTTC. It translates to CASSEEEGVGYTF.

This clone has just one count. V usage is TRBV7-2 and J usage is TRBJ1-1; maybe TRBD1 (6 bases). The CDR3 totals 15 residues. The V end was cut by 1 base, the J end by 3 bases, with 12 bases between. Germline CDR1 SGHTA, CDR2 FQGNSA. CDR3 amino acids: CASSLVGGTDTEAFF. The CDR3 DNA sequence: TGTGCCAGCAGCTTAGTAGGGGGGACGGACACTGAAGCTTTCTTT.

The rearrangement links TRBV28 to TRBJ1-3, with D possibly being TRBD1 (5 bases). Trimming cost V 7 bases and J 3 bases, with 16 bases left between them. The germline CDR1 and CDR2 sequences are MDHEN and SYDVKM. This CDR3 contains 15 residues. CDR3 residues: CASNRLRQHGNTIYF. The CDR3 DNA reads TGTGCCAGCAATCGCCTGCGACAGCATGGAAACACCATATATTTT.

The genes are TRBV7-3 and TRBJ2-1; D remains ambiguous. The germline V gene has CDR1 SGHTA and CDR2 FQGTGA. Trimming left V 1 base short and J 2 bases short, with 6 bases between. This CDR3 is built from 14 residues. The CDR3 spells CASSLNGAYNEQFF. In DNA form, the CDR3 reads TGTGCCAGCAGCTTAAATGGGGCCTACAATGAGCAGTTCTTC.

The rearrangement joins TRBV28 to TRBJ2-4; 7 bases are a match to TRBD2. The J segment lost 8 bases and the V segment lost 3 bases, leaving 13 bases of the junction unmatched. Per germline, CDR1 MDHEN and CDR2 SYDVKM. This CDR3 is built from 16 residues. For the CDR3, the DNA is TGTGCCAGCAGTTTTCAGCCGTGGCGGGAGCGACACATTCAGTACTTC. Translation gives CASSFQPWRERHIQYF. The entire variable domain, with the rest obtained from reference TRBV28 and TRBJ2-4, is as follows: DVKVTQSSRYLVKRTGEKVFLECVQDMDHENMFWYRQDPGLGLRLIYFSYDVKMKEKGDIPEGYSVSREKKERFSLILESASTNQTSMYLCASSFQPWRERHIQYFGAGTRLSVL.

V is TRBV29-1 and J is TRBJ1-1; no reliable D call. The V end was cut by 2 bases, the J end by 1 base, with 8 bases between. In germline, CDR1 is SQVTM, CDR2 ANQGSEA. CDR3 length equals 13 residues. The CDR3 DNA sequence: TGCAGCGTTGAACCACAGAGGAACACTGAAGCTTTCTTT. This sequence encodes CSVEPQRNTEAFF.

This sequence joins TRBV7-9 and TRBJ2-3; a weak D match, TRBD1 (5 bases). The V and J ends lost 5 bases and 6 bases respectively, with 24 bases between them. The germline V gene encodes CDR1 SEHNR and CDR2 FQNEAQ (reference sequence). There are 17 residues in the CDR3. The CDR3: CASSVGIQATSRDTQYF. Here the CDR3 DNA reads TGTGCCAGCAGCGTAGGGATACAGGCGACCTCAAGGGATACGCAGTATTTT.

The chain couples TRBV7-9 to TRBJ2-3; 7 positions match TRBD1. V shed 3 bases and J 1 base; nucleotides not matched to a gene: 7. CDR1 is SEHNR, CDR2 FQNEAQ, per germline (reference sequence). This CDR3 contains 16 residues. The CDR3 bases are TGTGCCAGCAGCTTTCTTAGGACAGGAGGCACAGATACGCAGTATTTT. Translated: CASSFLRTGGTDTQYF.

The V call is TRBV28, the J call TRBJ1-2; 7 nucleotides match TRBD1. The J segment lost 6 bases and the V segment lost 6 bases, leaving 7 bases of the junction unmatched. The CDR3 has 13 residues. Germline CDR1 is MDHEN and CDR2 is SYDVKM. The CDR3 spells CASSPRTGDGYTF. In DNA form, the CDR3 reads TGTGCCAGCAGCCCGCGAACAGGGGATGGCTACACCTTC.

The V and J genes are TRBV2 and TRBJ2-7, with 7 bases fitting TRBD1. Trimming took 8 bases from V and 4 from J; bases not matched to a gene: 11. There are 14 residues in the CDR3. Germline CDR1 is SNHLY and CDR2 is FYNNEI. The CDR3 DNA reads TGTGCCAGCGGGGGACAGACGGGACGGTACGAGCAGTACTTC. Its translation: CASGGQTGRYEQYF.

V and J are TRBV19 and TRBJ1-5; 7 bases map to TRBD1. Germline loops: CDR1 LNHDA, CDR2 SQIVND (reference sequence). Trimming at V came to 3 bases and at J to 9 bases, leaving 11 bases not matched to a gene. CDR3 length: 15 amino acids. The CDR3 nucleotides read TGTGCCAGTAGTATTGGCGACAGGGTAGGGGGGCCCCAGCATTTT. It specifies CASSIGDRVGGPQHF.

This rearrangement joins TRBV6-6 to TRBJ1-2; 7 bases are shared with TRBD1. Germline assignment: CDR1 MNHNY and CDR2 SVGAGI (reference sequence). The CDR3 runs 15 residues. V gave up 5 bases and J gave up 0 bases; unmatched junction bases: 6. CDR3 in DNA: TGTGCCAGCAGTCTACCACAGGGGTCTAACTATGGCTACACCTTC. Translation gives CASSLPQGSNYGYTF.

Notes on this clone: At one of its ends the junction is not consistent with the germline gene, which may arise from a read error. Additional DNA sequences in this sample encode the identical CDR3. The chain joins TRBV29-1 to TRBJ1-1, with 10 bases aligning to TRBD1. The CDR3 spans 11 residues. Germline lookup yields CDR1 SQVTM and CDR2 ANQGSEA. The CDR3 coding sequence is TGCAGCGTGGAAGGGACAGGGGAGGCTTTCTTT. Translated: CSVEGTGEAFF.

This chain joins TRBV6-5 and TRBJ1-1; D is possibly TRBD1 (5 bases). The germline V gene has CDR1 MNHEY and CDR2 SVGAGI. V lost 3 bases and J 7 bases, leaving 9 bases between the germline ends. The CDR3 is 12 amino acids. The CDR3 DNA follows: TGTGCCAGCAGTTATTTTAGGGGTGAAGCTTTCTTT. It translates to CASSYFRGEAFF.